The 9 T cell receptor beta chains reported below all come from one sample, sequenced in a study of CD8 T cells in ankylosing spondylitis. TCRdb recomputed calls from the 5' RACE reads with MiXCR, one row per CDR3 protein. The data contain 340,000 or so distinct CDR3 sequences, roughly 14% of them singletons. Sequenced sample: blood, either unsorted or a sorted T cell fraction (not recorded which). Every receptor here comes from a male donor with ankylosing spondylitis or in good health (not recorded which).

V gene TRBV5-4 combines with J gene TRBJ1-6, with 10 bases identical to TRBD1. Per the germline V gene, CDR1 is SGHNT and CDR2 is YYREEE (reference sequence). Trimming took 4 bases from V and 10 from J; bases not matched to a gene: 8. This CDR3 comprises 15 residues. The CDR3 region is CASSIKTGGASPLHF. CDR3 DNA: TGTGCCAGCAGCATTAAGACAGGGGGCGCGTCACCCCTCCACTTT.

This clonotype turned up a few times. This chain connects TRBV18 to TRBJ2-1; D gene uncertain. This CDR3 spans 13 amino acids. The germline CDR1 and CDR2 sequences are KGHSH and LQKENI. V was trimmed by 0 bases and J by 12 bases, leaving 12 bases between them. The CDR3 sequence: CASSPPLLVGQFF. The DNA of the CDR3 is TGTGCCAGCTCACCACCCCTATTGGTCGGGCAGTTCTTC.

The rearrangement uses TRBV5-4 and TRBJ1-1; the match to TRBD1 covers 8 bases. CDR1 and CDR2 from the germline V gene are SGHNT and YYREEE (reference sequence). Trimming took 6 bases from V and 4 from J; bases not matched to a gene: 11. This CDR3 is 15 amino acids long. For the CDR3, the DNA is TGTGCCAGCACGTCCAGGGGGCAGGAGAGCACTGAAGCTTTCTTT. Residues: CASTSRGQESTEAFF.

V gene TRBV3-1 combines with J gene TRBJ2-1; 7 bases fit TRBD2. Germline V gives CDR1 LGHDT, CDR2 YNNKEL (reference sequence). V lost 0 bases to trimming and J lost 6 bases; unmatched junction nucleotides: 14. CDR3 length equals 18 residues. CDR3 DNA: TGTGCCAGCAGCCAAGAAGGAGCTTTGGCGGGAGCGCCCAATGAGCAGTTCTTC. Translated, it gives CASSQEGALAGAPNEQFF.

The rearrangement uses TRBV25-1 and TRBJ2-5; TRBD2 is a possible D gene (5 bases). CDR3 size: 12 residues. Looked up from germline, CDR1 is MGHDK and CDR2 is SYGVNS. The germline V and J ends were trimmed by 9 bases and 4 bases, with 12 bases remaining between them. In DNA form, the CDR3 reads TGTGCCAGTGATAGCGTAGGAGAGACCCAGTACTTC. This gives the protein CASDSVGETQYF.

The V gene is TRBV6-1, the J gene TRBJ2-1; weak D call: TRBD2 (7 bases). Germline V gene data show CDR1 as MNHNS and CDR2 as SASEGT. The CDR3 contains 16 residues. V lost 6 bases and J lost 7, with 22 bases in between. The CDR3 reads CASRTIGGAIGNEQFF. The CDR3 nucleotides read TGTGCCAGCAGAACTATTGGGGGGGCGATCGGTAATGAGCAGTTCTTC.

This chain uses TRBV6-5 with TRBJ2-1, with TRBD2 identical over 13 bases. From germline, CDR1 is MNHEY and CDR2 SVGAGI. The ends lost 2 bases at V and 0 bases at J; junction bases unmatched: 1. The CDR3 length is 17 residues. This CDR3 is CASSYGTSGASYNEQFF. The CDR3 DNA is TGTGCCAGCAGTTACGGGACTAGCGGGGCCTCCTACAATGAGCAGTTCTTC.

This clonotype was recorded many times. One end of the junction is discordant with germline, which a read error may explain. V gene TRBV5-1 combines with J gene TRBJ2-5, with 7 bases fitting TRBD2. Germline V lookup: CDR1 SGHRS, CDR2 YFSETQ. The CDR3 contains 14 residues. CDR3 DNA sequence: TGTGCCAGCAGCTTGGAGCGGGGACAAGAGACCCAGTACTTC. Encoded protein: CASSLERGQETQYF.

The chain couples TRBV5-1 to TRBJ2-3; 10 nucleotides agree with TRBD1. This CDR3 spans 14 amino acids. CDR1 and CDR2 from the germline V gene are SGHRS and YFSETQ. V lost 2 bases, J lost 7 bases, and 4 bases stayed unmatched. The CDR3 nucleotides are TGCGCCAGCAGCTTCGGACAGGGGGAGTATACGCAGTATTTT. Translating it yields CASSFGQGEYTQYF.